This T cell receptor beta chain stems from a study of beta chain features in type 1 diabetes (dated by TCRdb to 2016 to 2018). Notes on the research overall: Mean age, gender distribution, total cell number and subset yield did not differ between patients and healthy donors. A total of 90 million to 130 million sorted cells were examined across all samples, and a strong correlation was observed between cell number per subset and RNA yield. The study compared the TCRB repertoires of sorted circulating CD4+ T cell subsets in recently diagnosed type 1 diabetes patients with those in matched healthy donors. Naive and central memory subsets were obtained from all 30 or so donors, but regulatory and stem cell-like memory subsets were isolated from only 8 patients and about 8 healthy donors.

The paper's findings and limits, for the study overall: Type 1 diabetes patients showed a moderate but significant shortening of TCRB CDR3 length in all four CD4+ subsets. Because cDNA was sequenced instead of genomic DNA, highly expressing activated cells could be over-represented, though the groups showed no difference in activation or CD3 levels. The naive, central memory and regulatory TCRB repertoires appeared to resemble one another more closely among patients than among healthy donors. At VDJ recombination sites, type 1 diabetes patients had fewer insertions and more deleted nucleotides, which implies abnormalities in thymic rearrangement. Because small numbers of individuals were included in the HLA sub-analyses, any influence of HLA type on TCRB rearrangement was left unresolved. PCR may preferentially amplify shorter templates, but because patient and control samples were amplified and corrected together, any resulting skew would affect both groups equally.

On this clone itself: The antigen this receptor binds is unknown. Base quality data are lacking; no much larger clone is found one base away.

All of the isolated RNA was reverse transcribed with the High Capacity cDNA Reverse Transcription Kit, so expressed TCRB transcripts were sequenced. Deep immunoSEQ sequencing was applied to naive, central memory and regulatory T cell samples, giving an average of around 3.8 million total reads per sample. Sorted cells were lysed in RLT buffer, and RNA was extracted using DNase-treated RNeasy Micro or Mini kits according to cell number. To prevent cross-contamination, every cell subset was processed on its own, while patient and healthy donor samples were processed together. TCRB sequences were amplified from cDNA with the immunoSEQ multiplex PCR, producing 87-bp fragments spanning the CDR3 region. Amplicons were sequenced on the Illumina HiSeq platform. The authors' pipeline ran thus. Synthetic template baselines were used to correct PCR bias computationally, reads within Hamming distance 2 were collapsed together, and singletons that could not be merged were discarded. Reads were aligned to IMGT to assign V, D and J genes, CDR3 length, and insertions or deletions at six rearrangement sites. Within each subset, clonotype counts were normalized to sorted cell number, and only after that were true diversity and Gini coefficients computed with the tcR R package. The overlap coefficient, calculated on TCRB nucleotide sequences, was used to measure repertoire sharing. Out-of-frame TCRB sequences from naive cells were analyzed as a proxy for the pre-selection repertoire. What TCRdb holds here is the immuneACCESS table cut down to in-frame rearrangements. Part of the clones is not present; checked against another copy, under half of the missing clones reflect an unresolved V gene, and the others are unexplained. The V and J calls and clone size are taken from that table; D and trimming were inferred from the DNA. The sample table contains under 250,000 clones; only one count was recorded for roughly 14% of them. The ten largest make up 0.026% of the sample.

A single peripheral blood draw of approximately 120 mL on average was collected from each donor into heparinised tubes. Using a panel that included CD45RO, CCR7, CD25, CD127, CD95 and CD27, naive, central memory, regulatory and stem cell-like memory CD4+ T cells were sorted on a BD FACSAria II. Purity was above 95% for every sorted population. PBMCs were isolated right away by Lymphoprep density gradient centrifugation and were stained directly, without culture. So that batch effects would be minimized, each experiment stained and sorted samples in pairs, pairing one healthy donor with one patient. The CDR1 and CDR2 encoded by the germline V gene are SGHRS and YFSETQ. From the cysteine through the phenylalanine, the CDR3 covers 21 amino acids. Left in the record is the CDR3 DNA by itself, 63 bases read in frame from the first base. V has 7 bases trimmed and J has 0 bases trimmed; junction bases matching no gene number 22.

The sample comprised naive CD4+ T cells from blood. The sample's cell subset or site, from its label and the paper: true naive CD4+ T cells. The TCR originated in a woman between 40 and 55 years old in good health. The receptor chain draws on TRBV5-1 and TRBJ2-3, and 11 bases in between align with TRBD1. The CDR3 has the sequence CASRRISRDRGLITSTDTQYF. The sequence in DNA is TGCGCCAGCCGAAGAATATCCCGGGACAGGGGGTTAATAACTAGCACAGATACGCAGTATTTT.